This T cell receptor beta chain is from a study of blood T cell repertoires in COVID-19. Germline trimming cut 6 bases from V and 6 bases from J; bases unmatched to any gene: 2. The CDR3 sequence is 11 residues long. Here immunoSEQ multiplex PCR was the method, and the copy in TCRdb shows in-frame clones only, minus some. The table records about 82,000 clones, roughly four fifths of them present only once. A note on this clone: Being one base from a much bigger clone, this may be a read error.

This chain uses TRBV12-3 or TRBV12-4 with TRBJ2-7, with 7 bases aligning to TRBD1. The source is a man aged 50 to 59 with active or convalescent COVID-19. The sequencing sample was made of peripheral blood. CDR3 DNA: TGTGCCAGCAGAGGGGACAGCGAGCAGTACTTC. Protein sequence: CASRGDSEQYF.